This TCR beta chain was observed in a study of shared clonotypes between healthy human individuals. Data came from immunoSEQ multiplex PCR; TCRdb stores just in-frame clones and leaves some out. This sample has under 1,900,000 clones, with about 98.5% found just once. The sample consisted of naive CD4+ T cells sorted from blood. Sample subset: CD45RA+ positively selected. The sequence derives from a man aged 30 to 45 in good health.

The CDR3 here is CASRGSGTTYEQYF. DNA of the CDR3: TGTGCCAGCAGGGGTAGCGGGACTACCTACGAGCAGTACTTC. The genes are TRBV28 and TRBJ2-7; 8 bases are a match to TRBD2. V lost 6 bases, J lost 2 bases, and 6 bases stayed unmatched. Germline loops: CDR1 MDHEN, CDR2 SYDVKM. This CDR3 is 14 amino acids long.